This passage covers 9 T cell receptor beta chains from one sample sequenced in a study of shared clonotypes between healthy human individuals. Naivety among CD8 cells was defined by CD45RO negativity and positive CCR7 selection, thereby excluding terminally differentiated effector memory CD45RA+ cells. Some clones are missing from TCRdb's copy, which holds only in-frame ones; the method was immunoSEQ multiplex PCR. Of 760,000 or so clones listed, approximately 97% were seen once; the top ten hold about 0.25%. The sequencing input was naive CD8+ T cells sorted from blood. These receptor sequences come from a man aged 25 to 40 in good health.

V and J are TRBV7-9 and TRBJ2-1, with 8 positions matching TRBD2. Trimming at V came to 4 bases and at J to 6 bases, leaving 8 bases not matched to a gene. The CDR3 sequence is 15 residues long. Germline CDR1 reads SEHNR; CDR2 reads FQNEAQ (reference sequence). CDR3 loop: CASSYSGEGINEQFF. DNA for the CDR3: TGTGCCAGCAGCTATAGCGGGGAAGGAATCAATGAGCAGTTCTTC.

The V and J genes are TRBV25-1 and TRBJ2-5, with no clear D. Germline assignment: CDR1 MGHDK and CDR2 SYGVNS. This CDR3 comprises 13 residues. The V and J ends lost 8 bases and 0 bases respectively, with 10 bases between them. The CDR3 protein is CASQNSNQETQYF. The CDR3 DNA reads TGTGCCAGCCAAAACAGTAACCAAGAGACCCAGTACTTC.

In the case of this clone: Other DNA sequences from this sample encode an identical CDR3 as well. The chain employs TRBV27 and TRBJ2-7; D is undetermined. The germline CDR1 and CDR2 sequences are MNHEY and SMNVEV (reference sequence). The V and J ends lost 2 bases and 3 bases respectively, with 8 bases between them. This CDR3 spans 13 amino acids. The CDR3 is CASSLSRVYEQYF. The CDR3 DNA follows: TGTGCCAGCAGTTTAAGTCGAGTCTACGAGCAGTACTTC.

The sample holds one count of this clone. V and J are TRBV20-1 and TRBJ1-1; the D gene is possibly TRBD1 (5 bases). V lost 8 bases and J lost 6, with 13 bases in between. Germline-derived CDR1 and CDR2 are DFQATT and SNEGSKA (reference sequence). The CDR3 has 11 amino acids. In nucleotides, the CDR3 is TGCAGTCTGACTAGGGGCCCTGAAGCTTTCTTT. This translates into CSLTRGPEAFF.

The chain employs TRBV28 and TRBJ1-2; 7 nucleotides line up with TRBD1. Germline CDR1 is MDHEN and CDR2 is SYDVKM. Losses at the gene ends were 1 base for V and 1 base for J; bases not matched to a gene: 3. The CDR3 extends over 15 amino acids. The CDR3 sequence is CASSLLTGDNYGYTF. CDR3 DNA: TGTGCCAGCAGTTTATTAACAGGGGATAACTATGGCTACACCTTC.

On this clone: The junction departs from the called germline gene at one end, perhaps through a read error. The V call is TRBV7-7, the J call TRBJ2-1; 9 bases are shared with TRBD2. Germline V gene lookup returns CDR1 SSHAT and CDR2 FNYEAQ (reference sequence). The CDR3 runs to 15 residues. The CDR3 DNA reads TGTGCTAGCAGCTACGGGCTAGCGGGGCAGGATGAGCAGTTCTTC. This translates into CASSYGLAGQDEQFF.

This clone has just one count. The gene calls are TRBV4-3 and TRBJ2-7; 8 bases are a match to TRBD1. CDR3 length equals 18 residues. Germline V gene lookup returns CDR1 LGHNA and CDR2 YSLEER. V trimming: 1 base; J trimming: 2 bases; junction bases outside the gene matches: 13. The CDR3 is CASSQGWKGTGLAYEQYF. CDR3 bases: TGCGCCAGCAGCCAAGGGTGGAAGGGGACAGGCCTAGCCTACGAGCAGTACTTC.

The V and J genes are TRBV6-1 and TRBJ2-7; 10 nucleotides agree with TRBD2. CDR1 and CDR2 (germline): MNHNS, SASEGT. V was pared by 1 base and J by 4 bases, with 4 bases of the junction left unmatched. The length of the CDR3 is 15 residues. The CDR3 nucleotides are TGTGCCAGCAGTGAAGGGCCTAGCGGGAGTTACGAGCAGTACTTC. It specifies CASSEGPSGSYEQYF.

V and J are TRBV10-1 and TRBJ2-3; either TRBD1 or TRBD2 may supply D (5 bases each). CDR3 length: 12 residues. Trimming stripped 5 bases from V and 4 bases from J, with 7 bases between. Germline-derived CDR1 and CDR2 are WNHNN and SYGVQD (reference sequence). The CDR3 loop reads CASSRGADTQYF. CDR3 nucleotides: TGCGCCAGCAGTCGAGGGGCAGATACGCAGTATTTT.